Given below is one TCR beta chain in context. The target antigen is unknown. The data stem from a study of identical twins. The study's findings and limits: Whereas memory repertoires showed no such difference, abundant cord blood beta clonotypes carried fewer insertions.

TCRdb processed the 5' RACE reads anew with MiXCR; each CDR3 protein has one entry. In the table there are 410,000 or so distinct CDR3 sequences, less than 20% of which are singletons. V shed 6 bases and J 4 bases; nucleotides not matched to a gene: 5. This CDR3 is 14 amino acids long. Sequenced: naive T cells sorted from blood. The chain has TRBV12-3 or TRBV12-4 and TRBJ2-2, with 7 bases that match TRBD1. The sequence was obtained from a man aged 45-65 years in good health. The CDR3 DNA reads TGTGCCAGCAGAGAGGGGGCGAGCACCGGGGAGCTGTTTTTT. Translation gives CASREGASTGELFF.